This section outlines one T cell receptor (beta chain) sequence together with its context. 13 Jbeta primers and 60 Vbeta primers were used for the PCR. Method: immunoSEQ multiplex PCR; TCRdb's copy keeps in-frame clones and lacks some. The sample consists of about 160,000 clones, around 72% of them appearing once. Trimming removed 3 bases at V and 3 bases at J, with 11 bases between. Germline CDR1 and CDR2: KGHSH and LQKENI. CDR3 size: 15 residues. The sample comes from a study of cytomegalovirus exposure and HLA in healthy donors. The chain combines TRBV18 with TRBJ2-2; D might be TRBD2 (6 bases). Sample: PBMCs. This clonotype originated in a woman aged 40 to 50 in good health and CMV-seropositive. The CDR3 nucleotides read TGTGCCAGCTCACCGCGGGGCTTGGACACCGGGGAGCTGTTTTTT. Its protein product is CASSPRGLDTGELFF. The entire variable domain, with the rest obtained from reference TRBV18 and TRBJ2-2, is as follows: NAGVMQNPRHLVRRRGQEARLRCSPMKGHSHVYWYRQLPEEGLKFMVYLQKENIIDESGMPKERFSAEFPKEGPSILRIQQVVRGDSAAYFCASSPRGLDTGELFFGEGSRLTVL.